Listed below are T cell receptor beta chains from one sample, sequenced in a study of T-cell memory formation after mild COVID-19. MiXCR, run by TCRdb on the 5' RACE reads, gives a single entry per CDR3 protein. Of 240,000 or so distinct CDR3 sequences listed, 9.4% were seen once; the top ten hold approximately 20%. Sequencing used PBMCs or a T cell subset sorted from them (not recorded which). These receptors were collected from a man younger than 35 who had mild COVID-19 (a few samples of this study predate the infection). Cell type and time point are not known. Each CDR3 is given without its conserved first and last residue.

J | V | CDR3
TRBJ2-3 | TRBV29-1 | SVDRQSTDTQY
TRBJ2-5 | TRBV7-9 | ASSPQFAQY
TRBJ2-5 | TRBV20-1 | SARDRTGQETQY
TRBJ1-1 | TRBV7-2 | ASSRRGQGMNTEAF
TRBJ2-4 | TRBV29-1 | SVERYGDRAKNIQY
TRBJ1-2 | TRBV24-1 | ATSDLPAPFRLYGYT
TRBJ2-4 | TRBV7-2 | ASSWDLNIQY
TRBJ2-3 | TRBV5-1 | ASSFERGGRDTQY
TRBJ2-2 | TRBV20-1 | SAKDYRDPNTGELF
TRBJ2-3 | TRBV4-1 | ASSQDGGGGDTQY
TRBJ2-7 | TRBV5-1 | ASSLEAPSNEQY
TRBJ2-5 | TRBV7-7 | ASSWHEVNQY
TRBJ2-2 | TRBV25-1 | ASSESPGGVGELF
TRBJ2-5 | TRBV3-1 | ASSQEVYRGRKRTPY
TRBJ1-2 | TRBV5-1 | ASSTGQAEDYGYT
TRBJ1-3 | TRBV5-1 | ASSLIDGGNTIY
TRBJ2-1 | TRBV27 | ASTPLLAGANEQF
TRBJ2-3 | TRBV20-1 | SAIIERPDTQY
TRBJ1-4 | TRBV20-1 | SARVPGVREKLF
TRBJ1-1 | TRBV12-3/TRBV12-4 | ASSPKGELNTEAF
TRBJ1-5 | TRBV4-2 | ASSQVRTEHKPQH
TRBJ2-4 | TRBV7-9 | ASSPASVLAKNIQY
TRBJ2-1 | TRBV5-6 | ASYLARGNEQF